This T cell receptor beta chain came from a study of OX40 agonist ivuxolimab in advanced cancers. Comments on this clone: No antigen is known for it.

V lost 5 bases to trimming and J lost 4 bases; unmatched junction nucleotides: 2. Germline CDR1 MNHNS, CDR2 SASEGT. CDR3 size: 13 residues. General study results and limits: The study found among the lowest clonal expansion in partial responders at 0.1-3.0 mg/kg. In the expanded peripheral T cells, antigen specificity was never determined. Average numbers of expanded clones were greater in CD8+ T cells than in CD4+.

Assay used: immunoSEQ multiplex PCR; TCRdb lists only in-frame clones, some missing. The sample contains approximately 52,000 clones, roughly four fifths of which appear only once. The chain carries TRBV6-1 and TRBJ2-7, with 10 bases identical to TRBD1. The sequence derives from an adult with an advanced solid tumor such as melanoma, head and neck, liver or kidney cancer. The sample consisted of CD4+ or CD8+ T cells sorted from blood, taken in a trial of the OX40 agonist ivuxolimab. Here the CDR3 DNA reads TGTGCCAGCAGTAGGGACAGGGGATACGAGCAGTACTTC. Its protein is CASSRDRGYEQYF.